These T cell receptor beta chains were read from a single sample in a study of cytomegalovirus exposure and HLA in healthy donors. The data were produced by immunoSEQ multiplex PCR, yet TCRdb's version contains in-frame clones alone and is incomplete. In the table there are roughly 300,000 clones, roughly nine tenths of which are singletons. Sequences were obtained from PBMCs. The receptors derive from a woman aged 25 to 45 in good health and CMV-seropositive. Both conserved end residues are part of each CDR3. A D gene is named only where the DNA matches it firmly. Size is stated for part of the rows, as once, few or many counts, or as a class when the clone is expanded.

J	D	size	V	CDR3	DNA
TRBJ1-6	NA	NA	TRBV27	CASSPGEGRSYNSPLHF	TGTGCCAGCAGTCCTGGGGAGGGTAGATCGTATAATTCACCCCTCCACTTT
TRBJ1-4	NA	NA	TRBV21-1	CASGPIFRQAILATNEKLFF	TGTGCCAGCGGACCGATCTTCCGGCAGGCAATACTAGCAACTAATGAAAAACTGTTTTTT
TRBJ1-2	NA	few	TRBV29-1	CSVVWQGNYGYTF	TGCAGCGTTGTCTGGCAGGGGAACTATGGCTACACCTTC
TRBJ1-3	NA	NA	TRBV15	CATSRDRVAGNTIYF	TGTGCCACCAGCAGAGATCGGGTGGCTGGAAACACCATATATTTT
TRBJ2-7	TRBD1	NA	TRBV28	CASSLGGQGSYEQYF	TGTGCCAGCAGTTTAGGGGGACAGGGCTCCTACGAGCAGTACTTC
TRBJ2-2	NA	NA	TRBV9	CASGRDSKGRELFF	TGTGCCAGCGGGCGGGACTCGAAAGGTCGGGAGCTGTTTTTT
TRBJ2-7	TRBD1	NA	TRBV28	CASSFPGTGGAHEQYF	TGTGCCAGCAGTTTCCCAGGGACAGGGGGCGCCCACGAGCAGTACTTC
TRBJ2-3	NA	NA	TRBV6-5	CATALRRGTDTQYF	TGTGCCACCGCCCTTCGGCGGGGCACAGATACGCAGTATTTT
TRBJ2-5	NA	NA	TRBV4-1	CASSQVRTVQETQYF	TGCGCCAGCAGCCAAGTTCGGACCGTCCAAGAGACCCAGTACTTC
TRBJ1-2	NA	once	TRBV7-9	CASSLVPPDPNYGYTF	TGTGCCAGCAGCTTAGTCCCGCCAGACCCTAACTATGGCTACACCTTC
TRBJ1-2	TRBD1	NA	TRBV27	CASSLTGDYGYTF	TGTGCCAGCAGCTTGACAGGGGACTATGGCTACACCTTC
TRBJ1-1	NA	NA	TRBV27	CATSQNTEAFF	TGTGCCACCTCCCAGAACACTGAAGCTTTCTTT
TRBJ2-1	TRBD2	NA	TRBV9	CASNGLAGDYNEQFF	TGTGCCAGCAACGGACTAGCGGGGGACTACAATGAGCAGTTCTTC
TRBJ2-1	TRBD2	NA	TRBV5-1	CASRYLGGAPNEQFF	TGCGCCAGCAGGTACCTGGGAGGGGCCCCCAATGAGCAGTTCTTC
TRBJ2-2	TRBD1	NA	TRBV2	CASRASGQGYTGELFF	TGTGCCAGCAGAGCCTCCGGACAGGGCTACACCGGGGAGCTGTTTTTT
TRBJ2-7	NA	NA	TRBV27	CASSFSRTEAYEQYF	TGTGCCAGCAGTTTCTCGAGGACGGAAGCCTACGAGCAGTACTTC
TRBJ2-7	NA	NA	TRBV28	CAAGEQYF	TGTGCCGCCGGGGAGCAGTACTTC
TRBJ2-5	NA	NA	TRBV11-2	CASSLGLISTGGETQYF	TGTGCCAGCAGCTTAGGTCTCATTTCCACAGGAGGCGAGACCCAGTACTTC
TRBJ2-7	TRBD1	NA	TRBV28	CASRERQGKGYEQYF	TGTGCCAGCAGGGAAAGACAGGGGAAGGGCTACGAGCAGTACTTC
TRBJ2-1	TRBD2	NA	TRBV27	CATSSGGAYNEQFF	TGTGCCACTTCTAGCGGGGGGGCCTACAATGAGCAGTTCTTC
TRBJ2-3	NA	NA	TRBV4-1	CASSQEGRVTDTQYF	TGCGCCAGCAGCCAAGAAGGGCGCGTCACAGATACGCAGTATTTT
TRBJ2-3	NA	NA	TRBV9	CASSDPTGPTGQWGTDTQYF	TGTGCCAGCAGCGACCCGACGGGACCAACCGGCCAGTGGGGCACAGATACGCAGTATTTT